This T cell receptor (beta chain) originates from a study of control samples from healthy donors and cancer patients. The germline V gene has CDR1 SGHVS and CDR2 FNYEAQ. The V gene lost 1 base and the J gene lost 3 bases, with 10 bases spanning the gap. CDR3 length: 14 amino acids. Measured with immunoSEQ multiplex PCR; TCRdb has only the in-frame clones, and not every one. The sample comprises roughly 370,000 clones, approximately 92% of which are singletons, and 6% to 7% rests with the top ten. The sequencing input was PBMCs. The receptor was derived from a middle-aged man with head and neck cancer. V is TRBV7-6 and J is TRBJ2-7; D may be TRBD1 or TRBD2 (5 bases each). For the CDR3, the DNA is TGTGCCAGCAGCTTAGTTGGGACCTACTACGAGCAGTACTTC. Protein: CASSLVGTYYEQYF. Full variable domain (outside the CDR3, taken from reference TRBV7-6 and TRBJ2-7): GAGVSQSPRYKVTKRGQDVALRCDPISGHVSLYWYRQALGQGPEFLTYFNYEAQQDKSGLPNDRFSAERPEGSISTLTIQRTEQRDSAMYRCASSLVGTYYEQYFGPGTRLTVT.